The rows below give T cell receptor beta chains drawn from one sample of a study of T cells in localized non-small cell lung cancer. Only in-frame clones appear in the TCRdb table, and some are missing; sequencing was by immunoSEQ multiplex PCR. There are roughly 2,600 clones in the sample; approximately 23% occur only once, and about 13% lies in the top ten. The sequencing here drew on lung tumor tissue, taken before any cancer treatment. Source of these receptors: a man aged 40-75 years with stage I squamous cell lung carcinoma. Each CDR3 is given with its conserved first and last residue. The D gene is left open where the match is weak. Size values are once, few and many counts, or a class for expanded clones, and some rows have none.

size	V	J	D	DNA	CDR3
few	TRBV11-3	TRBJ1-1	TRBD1	TGTGCCAGCAGTTTTGACAGGGTGCTTTCAGAAGCTTTCTTT	CASSFDRVLSEAFF
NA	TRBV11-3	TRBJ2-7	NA	TGTGCCAGCAGCGCCTGGGACGGGATTTCTCTCTACGAGCAGTACTTC	CASSAWDGISLYEQYF
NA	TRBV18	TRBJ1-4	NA	TGTGCCAGCTCACCTCCGGGGAGGGCTAATGAAAAACTGTTTTTT	CASSPPGRANEKLFF
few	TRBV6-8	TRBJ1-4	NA	TGTGCCAGTAGGACGGGTAATGAAAAACTGTTTTTT	CASRTGNEKLFF
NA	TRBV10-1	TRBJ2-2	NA	TGCGCCAGCAGTGAGTCCCGGGCCGGGGAGCTGTTTTTT	CASSESRAGELFF
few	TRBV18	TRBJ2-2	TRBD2	TGTGCCAGCTCACCCCGACGACTAGCGGAGATCACCGGGGAGCTGTTTTTT	CASSPRRLAEITGELFF
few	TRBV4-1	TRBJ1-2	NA	TGCGCCAGCAGCCAAGAAAAGACTCCTCTATGGGGCTACACCTTC	CASSQEKTPLWGYTF
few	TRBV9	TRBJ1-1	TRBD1	TGTGCCAGCAGCTCGACAGGGCCTTCCAAAGCTTTCTTT	CASSSTGPSKAFF
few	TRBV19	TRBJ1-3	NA	TGTGCCAGTAGTACCCGGGTGACAGACTACTCTGGAAACACCATATATTTT	CASSTRVTDYSGNTIYF
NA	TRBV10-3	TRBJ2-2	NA	TGTGCCTCACAGGGTACCCTGAACACCGGGGAGCTGTTTTTT	CASQGTLNTGELFF
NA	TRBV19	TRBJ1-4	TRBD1	TGTGCCAGTACCCACTCAGGGACAGGCCGGGAAAAACTGTTTTTT	CASTHSGTGREKLFF
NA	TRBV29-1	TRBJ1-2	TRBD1	TGCAGCGTTGATCAGGGGGCGCCAGATGGCTACACCTTC	CSVDQGAPDGYTF
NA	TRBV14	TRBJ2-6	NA	TGTGCCAGCAGCCAATTGCGGGGAGACTCTGGGGCCAACGTCCTGACTTTC	CASSQLRGDSGANVLTF
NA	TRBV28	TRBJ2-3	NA	TGTGCCAGCAGTTCCGGTGGTAGCGGAAGCACAGATACGCAGTATTTT	CASSSGGSGSTDTQYF
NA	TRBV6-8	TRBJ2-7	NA	TGTGCCAGCAGTTACGTCAGATATTACGAGCAGTACTTC	CASSYVRYYEQYF
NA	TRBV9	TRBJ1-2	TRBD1	TGTGCCAGCAGCGGCCAGGGGGGTTTTATGGTTGGTGGCTACACCTTC	CASSGQGGFMVGGYTF
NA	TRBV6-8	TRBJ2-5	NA	TGTGCCAGCAGTTACGGACAGACTTTAGGAGAGACCCAGTACTTC	CASSYGQTLGETQYF
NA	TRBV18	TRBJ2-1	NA	TGTGCCAGCTCACCGTACCTCTCCTCGTTAGTTGATGAGCAGTTCTTC	CASSPYLSSLVDEQFF
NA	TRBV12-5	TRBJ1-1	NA	TGTGCCAGCACCAGAAGGGGGAGGAACACTGAAGCTTTCTTT	CASTRRGRNTEAFF
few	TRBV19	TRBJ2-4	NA	TGTGCCAGTAGTATAGATGCGATAGGTAGCGTGGGGGCCAAAAACATTCAGTACTTC	CASSIDAIGSVGAKNIQYF
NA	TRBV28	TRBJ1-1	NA	TGTGCCAGCACCCCCTCTCAGGCGGTGAACACTGAAGCTTTCTTT	CASTPSQAVNTEAFF
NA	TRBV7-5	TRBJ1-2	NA	TGTGCCAGCAGCGTTTCCGGGACATCCTGGTATGGCTACACCTTC	CASSVSGTSWYGYTF
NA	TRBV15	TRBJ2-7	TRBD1	TGTGCCACCAGCAGTGAAGGACAGGGGTACGAGCAGTACTTC	CATSSEGQGYEQYF
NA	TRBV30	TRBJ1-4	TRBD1	TGTGCCTACCGGACAGGGTTTGAAAAACTGTTTTTT	CAYRTGFEKLFF
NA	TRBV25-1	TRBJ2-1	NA	TGTGCCAGCAGTGACCGTTCAGGGGAAAAGCTGTTCTTC	CASSDRSGEKLFF
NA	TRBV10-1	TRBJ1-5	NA	TGCGCCAGCAGTGAGGGGTACAATCAGCCCCAGCATTTT	CASSEGYNQPQHF
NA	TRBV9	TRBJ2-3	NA	TGTGCCAGCAGCATGCCTAGATTAGGGGGGACAGATACGCAGTATTTT	CASSMPRLGGTDTQYF
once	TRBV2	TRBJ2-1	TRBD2	TGTGCCAGTTCGACTAGCGGGGGGAGGGATGAGCAGTTCTTC	CASSTSGGRDEQFF
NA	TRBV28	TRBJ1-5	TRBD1	TGTGCCAGCAGTTTAGCGCTGACAGGGACTCAGCCCCAGCATTTT	CASSLALTGTQPQHF
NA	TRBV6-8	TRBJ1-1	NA	TGTGCCAGCAGTGTAACAGGGACTGAAGCTTTCTTT	CASSVTGTEAFF
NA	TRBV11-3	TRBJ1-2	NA	TGTGCCAGCAGCCCTGGGGCGGGCAACTATGGCTACACCTTC	CASSPGAGNYGYTF
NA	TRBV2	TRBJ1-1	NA	TGTGCCAGCAGTGGCCCGTTTAGGGGCACTGAAGCTTTCTTT	CASSGPFRGTEAFF
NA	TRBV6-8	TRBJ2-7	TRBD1	TGTGCCATCAGCGACCCCGGGACAGGGGTCGGCGAGCAGTACTTC	CAISDPGTGVGEQYF